The 29 T cell receptor beta chains listed next were all sequenced from one sample in a study of T cell repertoires in cytomegalovirus infection. TCRdb re-analysed the reads in MiXCR, keeping a single row per CDR3 protein. The sample lists hundreds of thousands of distinct CDR3 sequences, roughly 17% seen once, with 12% in the top ten. The sequencing input was PBMCs. Every receptor here comes from a human donor in good health (CMV status not recorded). Some clones in this sample may be carry-over from other donors' samples.

The chain combines TRBV18 with TRBJ2-7; D is perhaps TRBD1 (5 bases). The germline CDR1 and CDR2 sequences are KGHSH and LQKENI. V was trimmed by 0 bases and J by 5 bases, leaving 11 bases between them. The length of the CDR3 is 14 residues. The CDR3 loop is CASSPPGRAHEQYF. As DNA, the CDR3 is TGTGCCAGCTCACCACCGGGCAGGGCGCACGAGCAGTACTTC.

In this sample, this clonotype turned up a few times. The chain uses TRBV20-1 and TRBJ2-1, with 9 nucleotides matching TRBD2. Germline values: CDR1 DFQATT, CDR2 SNEGSKA (reference sequence). The length of the CDR3 is 18 residues. V lost 0 bases to trimming and J lost 4 bases; unmatched junction nucleotides: 13. The CDR3: CSARDPPLSAGGYNEQFF. CDR3 nucleotides: TGCAGTGCTAGAGACCCACCGCTATCGGCGGGGGGGTACAATGAGCAGTTCTTC.

The table lists this clonotype with a few counts. At one end the junction does not follow the germline gene, possibly because of a read error. The J gene is TRBJ2-2, the V gene TRBV7-7, with D perhaps matching TRBD1 (6 bases). The CDR3 has 15 amino acids. Germline-derived CDR1 and CDR2 are SSHAT and FNYEAQ (reference sequence). The CDR3 sequence is CASSLAQGSAGELFF. The DNA for the CDR3 is TGTGCTAGCAGCTTAGCTCAGGGGAGTGCCGGGGAGCTGTTTTTT.

This clonotype was counted between two and nine times. The chain has TRBV20-1 and TRBJ2-7, with D possibly matching TRBD1 (5 bases). This CDR3 comprises 14 residues. Germline V lookup: CDR1 DFQATT, CDR2 SNEGSKA (reference sequence). With 0 bases removed from V and 8 bases from J, the gap between germline ends came to 17 bases. The CDR3 loop is CSARDWAHQGQQYF. DNA for the CDR3: TGCAGTGCTAGAGATTGGGCACACCAGGGCCAGCAGTACTTC.

The table lists this clonotype with many counts. The genes are TRBV4-3 and TRBJ1-2, with 10 bases aligning to TRBD1. V lost 0 bases and J lost 2; bases outside the gene matches: 12. Germline V CDR1 and CDR2: LGHNA, YSLEER. CDR3 size: 19 residues. The CDR3 DNA sequence: TGCGCCAGCAGCCAAGATTTGTGGACAGGGGGTCCTATCAACTATGGCTACACCTTC. Translation: CASSQDLWTGGPINYGYTF.

This clonotype was counted at least ten times. The rearrangement uses TRBV4-3 and TRBJ2-1; 7 nucleotides line up with TRBD2. CDR1 and CDR2 from the germline V gene are LGHNA and YSLEER. With 1 base clipped from V and 7 bases from J, the junction kept 7 bases outside the gene matches. The CDR3 has 15 residues. The CDR3 DNA is TGCGCCAGCAGCCAAGGGGGGGGGTGGGGGAATGAGCAGTTCTTC. It translates to CASSQGGGWGNEQFF.

In this sample, this clonotype turned up many times. The V and J genes are TRBV7-3 and TRBJ2-2; no clear D gene. V was trimmed by 2 bases and J by 3 bases, leaving 4 bases between them. Per germline, CDR1 SGHTA and CDR2 FQGTGA. The CDR3 loop spans 13 amino acids. The CDR3 is CASSLDHTGELFF. Written as DNA, the CDR3 is TGTGCCAGCAGCTTAGATCACACCGGGGAGCTGTTTTTT.

This clonotype was observed a few times. The V gene is TRBV7-9, the J gene TRBJ1-1, with D perhaps matching TRBD1 (5 bases). V dropped 1 base and J dropped 5 bases, with 11 bases sitting between them. There are 14 residues in the CDR3. CDR1 and CDR2 (germline): SEHNR, FQNEAQ (reference sequence). The CDR3 region has the DNA TGTGCCAGCAGCTTAGTTTCCGGGGGGACTGAAGCTTTCTTT. Translated: CASSLVSGGTEAFF. The whole variable domain, remainder taken from reference TRBV7-9 and TRBJ1-1, is DTGVSQNPRHKITKRGQNVTFRCDPISEHNRLYWYRQTLGQGPEFLTYFQNEAQLEKSRLLSDRFSAERPKGSFSTLEIQRTEQGDSAMYLCASSLVSGGTEAFFGQGTRLTVV.

This clonotype came up many times. The chain has TRBV4-3 and TRBJ1-1; D is ambiguous. The V gene lost 1 base and the J gene lost 5 bases, with 14 bases spanning the gap. The CDR3 has 15 residues. Per the germline V gene, CDR1 is LGHNA and CDR2 is YSLEER. This CDR3 is CASSQGRGSWTEAFF. The CDR3 nucleotides read TGCGCCAGCAGCCAAGGCAGAGGGTCGTGGACTGAAGCTTTCTTT.

The genes are TRBV4-2 and TRBJ1-4; 9 positions match TRBD1. Per germline, CDR1 LGHNA and CDR2 YNFKEQ. CDR3 size: 15 residues. The J segment lost 8 bases and the V segment lost 1 base, leaving 5 bases of the junction unmatched. The CDR3, as DNA: TGTGCCAGCAGCCAAGTGGGGACAGGGAGGGAAAAACTGTTTTTT. Translated: CASSQVGTGREKLFF.

The table lists this clonotype with many counts. The rearrangement links TRBV28 to TRBJ2-7; D may be TRBD1 (5 bases). The V and J ends lost 4 bases and 0 bases respectively, with 16 bases between them. The CDR3 runs 16 residues. In germline, CDR1 is MDHEN, CDR2 SYDVKM. The CDR3 region is CASSSPRTSSSYEQYF. The DNA of the CDR3 is TGTGCCAGCAGTTCACCGAGGACATCAAGCTCCTACGAGCAGTACTTC.

There are a few counts of this clonotype. The CDR3 spells CSAIVGVLREETQYF. CDR3 in DNA: TGCAGTGCTATTGTAGGGGTTCTGCGAGAAGAGACCCAGTACTTC. The chain recombines TRBV20-1 with TRBJ2-5; possible D gene TRBD1, 5 bases. The CDR3 is made up of 15 amino acids. CDR1 is DFQATT and CDR2 is SNEGSKA in the germline V gene (reference sequence). Trimming took off 4 bases at V and 3 bases at J, with 18 bases between the two ends.

This clonotype has at least ten counts. The gene calls are TRBV7-8 and TRBJ2-5, with D possibly TRBD2 on 7 matching bases. CDR1 and CDR2 (germline): SGHVS, FQNEAQ. V was cut by 4 bases and J by 2 bases, with 17 bases left in between. The CDR3 length is 16 residues. The DNA of the CDR3 is TGTGCCAGCAGCTCACTAGGGGGGGGGACTCAAGAGACCCAGTACTTC. Its translation is CASSSLGGGTQETQYF.

This clonotype was detected only a few times. The chain couples TRBV29-1 to TRBJ1-2; 7 nucleotides match TRBD1. CDR3 size: 12 residues. The junction had 8 bases not matched to a gene; V was cut back by 8 bases and J by 5 bases. The germline V gene has CDR1 SQVTM and CDR2 ANQGSEA. CDR3 sequence reads: CSLGTDGYGYTF. The DNA for the CDR3 is TGCAGCCTAGGGACAGATGGATATGGCTACACCTTC.

This chain connects TRBV4-1 to TRBJ1-6; D may be TRBD1 (6 bases). Germline-derived CDR1 and CDR2 are MGHRA and YSYEKL. Trimming removed 5 bases from V and 4 bases from J, with 15 bases in between. This CDR3 has 16 amino acids. The CDR3 spells CASSRGVTSYNSPLHF. In nucleotides, the CDR3 is TGCGCCAGCAGCAGGGGGGTTACATCGTATAATTCACCCCTCCACTTT.

This clonotype was observed at least ten times. The chain recombines TRBV4-1 with TRBJ1-4; D call uncertain. Germline CDR1 MGHRA, CDR2 YSYEKL. This CDR3 spans 20 amino acids. V gave up 0 bases and J gave up 4 bases, with 24 bases separating them. CDR3 sequence reads: CASSQDGNDRSDTLNEKLFF. The CDR3 nucleotides read TGCGCCAGCAGCCAAGACGGGAATGATAGGTCTGATACCCTTAATGAAAAACTGTTTTTT.

The rearrangement links TRBV2 to TRBJ2-4, with 10 bases lining up with TRBD2. The CDR3 has 17 amino acids. Germline V gene lookup returns CDR1 SNHLY and CDR2 FYNNEI. After removal of 8 bases from V and 1 base from J, the junction contained 11 bases not matched to a gene. DNA for the CDR3: TGTGCCAGCCGTAGTAGCGGGGGGATAGGGGCCAAAAACATTCAGTACTTC. It yields the protein CASRSSGGIGAKNIQYF.

V is TRBV20-1 and J is TRBJ2-7; weak D call: TRBD2 (6 bases). Trimming pared 1 base from V and 5 bases from J, leaving 12 bases between. The CDR3 length is 13 residues. Germline V gene sequence: CDR1 DFQATT, CDR2 SNEGSKA (reference sequence). The CDR3 nucleotides read TGCAGTGCTAGAGCGGGTAGGGAGGACGAGCAGTACTTC. It yields the protein CSARAGREDEQYF.

The rearrangement uses TRBV29-1 and TRBJ2-6; tentatively, D is TRBD1 (6 bases). Trimming cost V 5 bases and J 2 bases, with 10 bases left between them. Germline loops: CDR1 SQVTM, CDR2 ANQGSEA. The CDR3 spans 14 residues. The CDR3 nucleotides read TGCAGCGTTCTGGGGGCGGCTGGGGCCAACGTCCTGACTTTC. Residues: CSVLGAAGANVLTF.

This clonotype was detected only a few times. The rearrangement joins TRBV6-1 to TRBJ1-5; TRBD1 is a possible D gene (6 bases). The CDR3 totals 15 residues. V was shortened by 3 bases and J by 7 bases, with 16 bases between the two germline ends. Germline V gene data show CDR1 as MNHNS and CDR2 as SASEGT. CDR3 sequence: CASSDIGGGGQPQHF. CDR3 DNA sequence: TGTGCCAGCAGTGATATTGGGGGGGGCGGGCAGCCCCAGCATTTT.

At least ten counts were recorded for this clonotype. V gene TRBV28 combines with J gene TRBJ1-5, with 10 positions matching TRBD1. J was trimmed by 0 bases and V by 9 bases; bases with no gene match: 8. The length of the CDR3 is 16 residues. Looked up from germline, CDR1 is MDHEN and CDR2 is SYDVKM. The CDR3 loop is CASSWGTGVSNQPQHF. In nucleotides, the CDR3 is TGTGCCAGTTCCTGGGGGACAGGGGTTAGCAATCAGCCCCAGCATTTT.

This rearrangement joins TRBV6-1 to TRBJ2-1; TRBD2 might be the D (6 bases). The CDR3 covers 14 residues. Germline lookup yields CDR1 MNHNS and CDR2 SASEGT. With 0 bases removed from V and 4 bases from J, the gap between germline ends came to 7 bases. CDR3 sequence reads: CASSEARGYNEQFF. The CDR3 DNA follows: TGTGCCAGCAGTGAAGCGCGGGGATACAATGAGCAGTTCTTC.

The sample holds a few counts of this clonotype. The genes are TRBV12-3 or TRBV12-4 and TRBJ2-7, with TRBD2 matching 14 bases. Trimming took 3 bases from V and 4 from J; bases not matched to a gene: 2. This CDR3 has 15 residues. The CDR3 protein is CASSFGTSGGYEQYF. In DNA form, the CDR3 reads TGTGCCAGCAGTTTCGGGACTAGCGGGGGTTACGAGCAGTACTTC.

This clonotype has just a few counts. The V call is TRBV5-6, the J call TRBJ2-7, with D unclear. The CDR3 has 14 amino acids. Germline V gene lookup returns CDR1 SGHDT and CDR2 YYEEEE. Trimming left V 4 bases short and J 3 bases short, with 14 bases between. The CDR3 loop reads CASSPVMDGYEQYF. CDR3 DNA: TGTGCCAGCAGCCCCGTGATGGACGGCTACGAGCAGTACTTC.

This clonotype was seen many times. The chain uses TRBV7-2 and TRBJ2-3; the match to TRBD2 covers 7 bases. J was trimmed by 4 bases and V by 2 bases; bases with no gene match: 6. This CDR3 contains 15 residues. CDR1 SGHTA and CDR2 FQGNSA come from the germline V gene. CDR3 sequence: CASSLQRGSADTQYF. The CDR3 nucleotides read TGTGCCAGCAGCTTACAGCGGGGCAGCGCAGATACGCAGTATTTT.

The chain carries TRBV20-1 and TRBJ1-2; 8 nucleotides match TRBD1. The CDR3 consists of 14 residues. The germline CDR1 and CDR2 sequences are DFQATT and SNEGSKA (reference sequence). V trimming: 2 bases; J trimming: 5 bases; junction bases outside the gene matches: 7. The CDR3: CSARPATGEYGYTF. The CDR3 region has the DNA TGCAGTGCTAGACCAGCGACAGGGGAATATGGCTACACCTTC.

The table lists this clonotype with many counts. The V and J genes are TRBV7-2 and TRBJ2-6; no firm D call. CDR1 is SGHTA, CDR2 FQGNSA, per germline. The CDR3 length is 15 residues. With 4 bases removed from V and 0 bases from J, the gap between germline ends came to 7 bases. CDR3 protein: CASSSGGSGANVLTF. CDR3 sequence (DNA): TGTGCCAGCAGCTCCGGCGGCTCTGGGGCCAACGTCCTGACTTTC.

This chain connects TRBV7-8 to TRBJ2-5; possibly TRBD2 for D (6 bases). The CDR3 spans 14 residues. Trimming cost V 5 bases and J 3 bases, with 13 bases left between them. Germline CDR1 SGHVS, CDR2 FQNEAQ. CDR3 amino acids: CASSPRRGKETQYF. CDR3 DNA: TGTGCCAGCAGCCCCCGGAGGGGAAAAGAGACCCAGTACTTC. Based on the CDR3 plus reference TRBV7-8 and TRBJ2-5, the full variable domain is GAGVSQSPRYKVAKRGQDVALRCDPISGHVSLFWYQQALGQGPEFLTYFQNEAQLDKSGLPSDRFFAERPEGSVSTLKIQRTQQEDSAVYLCASSPRRGKETQYFGPGTRLLVL.

This clonotype was observed many times. The rearrangement links TRBV12-3 or TRBV12-4 to TRBJ1-1; D is unclear. The V and J ends lost 6 bases and 1 base respectively, with 9 bases between them. The CDR3 consists of 13 residues. CDR3 nucleotides: TGTGCCAGCAGCTTACGGGAGAACACTGAAGCTTTCTTT. Its translation is CASSLRENTEAFF.